The 2 T cell receptor beta chains in this list originate from one sample, sequenced in a study of molecular identifiers for immune sequencing clone quantification. TCRdb itself ran the PCR reads through MiXCR, one entry per CDR3 protein. The table has over 600,000 distinct CDR3 sequences, about 20% seen once. The sequencing input was naive CD8+ T cells from blood, with Jurkat cell RNA spiked in. Indicated subset: FACS-sorted CD8+CD4-CCR7+CD45RA+ naive T cells. These receptors came from a human donor in good health. Some libraries in this study had Jurkat cell RNA spiked in.

Ten or more counts support this clonotype. The genes are TRBV28 and TRBJ2-5; D uncertain. The CDR3 has 15 amino acids. The V gene lost 8 bases and the J gene lost 5 bases, with 21 bases spanning the gap. Per germline, CDR1 MDHEN and CDR2 SYDVKM. For the CDR3, the DNA is TGTGCCAGCCTCATTAAAGGGTACGGTATGGAGACCCAGTACTTC. It encodes CASLIKGYGMETQYF.

This clonotype has more than one count but fewer than ten. A much larger clone differs by one base, so this may be a read error. This chain uses TRBV7-9 with TRBJ2-7; 8 positions agree with TRBD1. The CDR3 contains 15 residues. J was trimmed by 5 bases and V by 4 bases; bases with no gene match: 10. Germline V gene lookup returns CDR1 SEHNR and CDR2 FQNEAQ (reference sequence). CDR3 in amino acids: CASSSRDRRYHEQYF. DNA of the CDR3: TGTGCCAGCAGCTCCCGGGACAGGAGGTATCACGAGCAGTACTTC.